The present T cell receptor beta chain was sequenced within a study of Graves' ophthalmopathy and Graves' hyperthyroidism (dated by TCRdb to the late 2010s). For the study in its entirety: Peripheral blood samples were taken at the time of initial diagnosis, before any treatment was given. In total, 135 blood samples were TCR-sequenced: under 45 ophthalmopathy, some 75 hyperthyroidism and 17 hyperthyroidism-to-ophthalmopathy patients. Once sampling was done, hyperthyroidism patients were given methimazole at a starting dose of 30 mg daily, while ophthalmopathy patients were given high-dose intravenous methylprednisolone. In about six hyperthyroidism patients, the T-cell repertoires found in thyroid tissue were compared with those found in blood. An independent validation cohort was composed of roughly 19 hyperthyroidism patients and 17 patients who later progressed from hyperthyroidism to ophthalmopathy. To explore V-J signatures distinguishing ophthalmopathy from hyperthyroidism, a discovery set of under 110 patients (43 ophthalmopathy, 55 to 60 stable hyperthyroidism) was enrolled. The study used signatures of the TCR beta repertoire to tell Graves' ophthalmopathy apart from Graves' hyperthyroidism and to predict which patients would progress to ophthalmopathy. Findings and caveats that apply to the study as a whole: Sample size was not statistically predetermined, and group allocation was not concealed from the investigators. The 13-signature model separated ophthalmopathy from stable hyperthyroidism with roughly 89% sensitivity and around 84% specificity in cross-validation, and 80%/75% in the test set. In validation, the model predicted ophthalmopathy progression with 70.59% sensitivity and 72.22% specificity; eleven to twelve predicted patients were CT-confirmed with GO in a median of about 6.1 months. Most of the expanded thyroid clonotypes with a frequency above 0.001 were also detected in blood, and it was suggested that the thyroid immune response may be reflected by blood repertoires.

As concerns this clonotype: No antigen is known for it. Within one base of it there is no much larger clone, and no base qualities were kept.

TCR beta CDR3 regions were amplified from RNA transcripts for repertoire sequencing. A first-round RT-PCR used HTBI primers with the Qiagen OneStep RT-PCR kit, followed by a second-round multiplex PCR, size selection and purification. Libraries were sequenced paired-end with 100 bp reads on an Illumina HiSeq2000. The authors' pipeline ran thus. SOAPnuke was used to process the reads, removing any read that contained adapters or uncalled bases, had a mean Phred below 15, or lacked an exact match to the constant primer or identifier. High-quality paired reads were merged with COPE v1.2.5. Clonotypes were defined as unique nucleotide sequences and were aligned to IMGT TRB V, D and J references using MiTCR v1.1. The analysis was limited to V-J combinations with a frequency above 0.0001, which together covered 98% to 99.2% of repertoires. For each V-J combination, a TCR clonal expansion and chaos score was defined as the ratio of F50 clonal expansion to chaos observed in the TCRdist matrix. Welch's t-statistics and random forest were used to reduce the features to around 13 V-J combinations, which were then used as input to a naive Bayes classifier. Thyroid-blood repertoire similarity was quantified with the Morisita-Horn index. TCRdb reanalyzed the raw reads on its own, using fastp at Q25 for trimming and MiXCR for clone calling, and kept in-frame beta chains. Rows merge per CDR3 protein into single entries with the most common DNA and genes. The V and J calls were not made by the authors but by TCRdb's processing. Recorded for this sample are approximately 700,000 distinct CDR3 sequences; roughly 40% of them occurred a single time. Of the sample, 35% to 55% is held by the ten largest clones.

At the junction V is shortened by 1 base and J by 7 bases, with 7 bases in between. The germline V gene supplies CDR1 MGHRA and CDR2 YSYEKL. The CDR3 holds 13 amino acids from the cysteine to the phenylalanine. Left in the record is the CDR3 DNA by itself, 39 bases read in frame from the first base. The ophthalmopathy patients had moderately to severely active disease, with a Clinical Activity Score of 3 or higher, a NOSPECS grade of 4 or higher, and a disease duration of less than 3 months. Patients with other autoimmune diseases, uncontrolled infections, pregnancy or lactation were excluded from the study. Clinical symptoms, serum thyroxine, TRAb, thyroid ultrasound and orbital computed tomography formed the basis of the diagnosis. Ficoll-Paque density gradient centrifugation was used to isolate PBMCs from around 10 ml of fresh peripheral blood. Trizol reagent was used to extract the total RNA, and its quality was then checked on an Agilent 2100 Bioanalyzer.

Sequenced material: peripheral blood. This clonotype was sampled from an adult man with Graves' ophthalmopathy. The chain is made from TRBV4-1 and TRBJ2-2, with no D gene named confidently. This receptor has the CDR3 CASSQGLRGELFF. The DNA is as follows: TGCGCCAGCAGCCAAGGTCTGCGCGGGGAGCTGTTTTTT.